A selection of T cell receptor beta chains follows, all from one sample in a study of T and B cells in COVID-19 patients. TCRdb re-called the multiplex PCR reads through MiXCR, storing one row per CDR3 protein. The table shows approximately 3,000 distinct CDR3 sequences, with around a quarter occurring only once. The sample comprised blood. The receptor source for this set is a human donor with active COVID-19. CDR3s include the opening cysteine and the closing phenylalanine or tryptophan. Fields, in order: J gene, V gene, D gene, clone size, CDR3 protein, CDR3 DNA. The D gene is left open where the match is weak. Only some rows state a clone size, as once, few, many or a class for expanded clones.

TRBJ1-5 TRBV6-5 NA medium-sized CASSPTGLGNQPQHF TGTGCCAGCAGTCCCACAGGGTTGGGCAATCAGCCCCAGCATTTT
TRBJ2-3 TRBV6-5 NA medium-sized CASSLGDWRDTQYF TGTGCCAGCAGCTTGGGGGACTGGCGGGATACGCAGTATTTT
TRBJ1-5 TRBV19 TRBD1 few CASRQGRGNNQPQHF TGTGCCAGCCGACAGGGGCGTGGCAACAATCAGCCCCAGCATTTT
TRBJ2-3 TRBV11-2 NA NA CASSNRADTQYF TGTGCCAGCAGCAACAGGGCAGATACGCAGTATTTT
TRBJ2-7 TRBV7-2 NA NA CASSPGTLNIYEQYF TGTGCCAGCAGCCCTGGGACCCTGAATATCTACGAGCAGTACTTC
TRBJ2-2 TRBV7-2 NA NA CASSLEGVTGELFF TGTGCCAGCAGCTTAGAGGGGGTCACCGGGGAGCTGTTTTTT
TRBJ1-2 TRBV5-1 NA few CASSVGTNYGYTF TGCGCCAGCAGCGTCGGGACCAACTATGGCTACACCTTC
TRBJ2-1 TRBV5-6 NA medium-sized CASSRPSRGAVYEQFF TGTGCCAGCAGCCGGCCGTCACGGGGGGCCGTATATGAGCAGTTCTTC
TRBJ2-3 TRBV27 TRBD1 NA CASSPIRQGAKDTQYF TGTGCCAGCAGTCCCATACGACAGGGGGCGAAGGATACGCAGTATTTT
TRBJ2-7 TRBV20-1 NA many CSAGPDYRLQYF TGCAGTGCTGGCCCGGACTATCGATTGCAGTACTTC
TRBJ1-6 TRBV12-3/TRBV12-4 NA medium-sized CASSRTGRRSSYNSPLHF TGTGCCAGCAGCCGTACGGGACGGAGGAGCTCCTATAATTCACCCCTCCACTTT
TRBJ2-5 TRBV6-5 TRBD2 medium-sized CASSRGTSGAYQETQYF TGTGCCAGCAGCCGTGGGACTAGCGGGGCCTACCAAGAGACCCAGTACTTC
TRBJ1-6 TRBV7-9 TRBD1 few CASSSRGTSLLGSYNSPLHF TGTGCCAGCAGCTCCAGGGGGACCTCCCTCCTCGGCTCCTATAATTCACCCCTCCACTTT
TRBJ2-3 TRBV19 TRBD1 large CASSQGVGDTDTQYF TGTGCCAGTAGTCAGGGGGTGGGGGACACAGATACGCAGTATTTT
TRBJ2-7 TRBV7-9 TRBD2 few CASSQEGIAGGHEQYF TGTGCCAGCAGCCAAGAGGGCATAGCGGGGGGGCACGAGCAGTACTTC
TRBJ1-1 TRBV6-2/TRBV6-3 NA NA CASNERGGPPEAFF TGTGCCAGCAACGAAAGAGGGGGGCCTCCAGAAGCTTTCTTT
TRBJ2-3 TRBV19 TRBD2 large CASSISAGVSDTQYF TGTGCCAGTAGTATTTCAGCGGGGGTCTCAGATACGCAGTATTTT
TRBJ2-3 TRBV7-2 TRBD1 NA CASSLAQGGTDTQYF TGTGCCAGCAGCTTAGCACAGGGGGGCACAGATACGCAGTATTTT
TRBJ1-1 TRBV20-1 NA NA CSATFRPGDTEAFF TGCAGTGCTACCTTCCGTCCGGGCGACACTGAAGCTTTCTTT
TRBJ2-5 TRBV6-2/TRBV6-3 NA medium-sized CASSRIGETQYF TGTGCCAGCAGTAGAATCGGGGAGACCCAGTACTTC
TRBJ2-1 TRBV5-1 TRBD2 NA CASSLMSSGGAAYNEQFF TGCGCCAGCAGCTTGATGTCTAGCGGGGGGGCGGCCTACAATGAGCAGTTCTTC
TRBJ1-3 TRBV11-3 NA NA CASSLAGRNTIYF TGTGCCAGCAGCTTAGCGGGGAGAAACACCATATATTTT
TRBJ1-5 TRBV10-3 NA few CAISQQVAGNQPQHF TGTGCCATCAGTCAACAGGTGGCTGGTAATCAGCCCCAGCATTTT
TRBJ2-2 TRBV6-1 NA medium-sized CASSLRTGELFF TGTGCCAGCAGTCTTCGAACCGGGGAGCTGTTTTTT
TRBJ2-2 TRBV7-2 NA few CASSLGGHTGELFF TGTGCCAGCAGCTTAGGGGGGCACACCGGGGAGCTGTTTTTT
TRBJ1-3 TRBV6-5 TRBD1 many CASGGQSGNTIYF TGTGCCAGCGGGGGACAGTCTGGAAACACCATATATTTT
TRBJ2-2 TRBV4-1 TRBD2 few CASSQVGSGGLNTGELFF TGCGCCAGCAGCCAAGTGGGTAGCGGGGGCCTGAACACCGGGGAGCTGTTTTTT
TRBJ1-6 TRBV12-3/TRBV12-4 TRBD1 medium-sized CASSRTGQGSSYNSPLHF TGTGCCAGCAGTAGGACCGGACAGGGCTCCTCCTATAATTCACCCCTCCACTTT
TRBJ2-1 TRBV20-1 NA NA CSASGQGRNEQFF TGCAGTGCTAGTGGGCAGGGGAGAAATGAGCAGTTCTTC
TRBJ2-2 TRBV28 NA NA CASSTRQTLTGELFF TGTGCCAGCAGCACCCGACAAACCCTAACCGGGGAGCTGTTTTTT
TRBJ2-3 TRBV4-3 NA few CASSQAATTDTQYF TGCGCCAGCAGCCAAGCGGCGACCACAGATACGCAGTATTTT
TRBJ2-5 TRBV27 TRBD2 medium-sized CATSRGVIETQYF TGTGCCACCTCTCGGGGGGTGATAGAGACCCAGTACTTC
TRBJ2-1 TRBV19 TRBD2 once CASSFPGLAGSNEQFF TGTGCCAGTAGTTTTCCGGGACTAGCGGGGAGCAATGAGCAGTTCTTC
TRBJ2-7 TRBV5-6 TRBD2 medium-sized CASSPGLAGTSYEQYF TGTGCCAGCAGCCCAGGACTAGCGGGCACATCCTACGAGCAGTACTTC
TRBJ1-2 TRBV18 NA medium-sized CASSPRGPGGLNYGYTF TGTGCCAGCTCACCACGGGGGCCGGGGGGCCTTAACTATGGCTACACCTTC
TRBJ1-3 TRBV5-1 NA few CASSRDIGSGNTIYF TGCGCCAGCAGCCGCGACATTGGCTCTGGAAACACCATATATTTT
TRBJ2-1 TRBV28 NA NA CASSLRGRNEQFF TGTGCCAGCAGTTTACGGGGGCGAAATGAGCAGTTCTTC
TRBJ2-7 TRBV19 TRBD1 once CASTDGQGDEQYF TGTGCCAGTACCGACGGGCAGGGGGATGAGCAGTACTTC
TRBJ2-7 TRBV15 NA medium-sized CATSRVPGPYEQYF TGTGCCACCAGCAGAGTCCCCGGTCCCTACGAGCAGTACTTC
TRBJ2-7 TRBV11-3 NA NA CASSFWVREQYF TGTGCCAGCAGCTTTTGGGTGCGGGAGCAGTACTTC
TRBJ2-5 TRBV20-1 TRBD1 NA CSARTGTGVYTETQYF TGCAGTGCTAGAACCGGGACAGGGGTTTATACCGAGACCCAGTACTTC
TRBJ2-5 TRBV11-3 NA NA CASSVSGETQYF TGTGCCAGCAGCGTATCTGGAGAGACCCAGTACTTC
TRBJ2-5 TRBV19 NA medium-sized CASSDTLGVEKETQYF TGTGCCAGTAGTGACACTCTCGGGGTCGAGAAAGAGACCCAGTACTTC
TRBJ2-6 TRBV4-1 TRBD1 few CASSQPGTGGATGANVLTF TGCGCCAGCAGCCAACCGGGGACAGGGGGCGCGACTGGGGCCAACGTCCTGACTTTC
TRBJ2-3 TRBV12-3/TRBV12-4 NA NA CASSGQAGLRTDTQYF TGTGCCAGCAGCGGGCAGGCGGGGCTCCGGACAGATACGCAGTATTTT
TRBJ2-7 TRBV27 TRBD2 NA CASSPRTSGGYEQYF TGTGCCAGCAGTCCAAGGACTAGCGGGGGCTACGAGCAGTACTTC
TRBJ2-5 TRBV7-2 NA few CASSQKRHQETQYF TGTGCCAGCAGCCAAAAACGACACCAAGAGACCCAGTACTTC
TRBJ2-1 TRBV13 TRBD2 NA CASSGGEGNEQFF TGTGCCAGCAGCGGGGGGGAGGGCAATGAGCAGTTCTTC
TRBJ1-3 TRBV5-1 NA few CASSWDGNSGNTIYF TGCGCCAGCAGCTGGGACGGTAACTCTGGAAACACCATATATTTT
TRBJ1-2 TRBV13 NA once CASSGSVYGYTF TGTGCCAGCAGCGGCAGTGTATATGGCTACACCTTC
TRBJ1-6 TRBV28 NA once CASSPGGFSSYNSPLHF TGTGCCAGTAGCCCGGGAGGGTTTAGCTCCTATAATTCACCCCTCCACTTT
TRBJ1-2 TRBV6-5 TRBD1 medium-sized CASSRRTGNYGYTF TGTGCCAGCAGTCGCCGGACAGGAAACTATGGCTACACCTTC
TRBJ1-4 TRBV5-4 NA medium-sized CASSSRVKDEKLFF TGTGCCAGCAGCTCCAGGGTAAAGGATGAAAAACTGTTTTTT
TRBJ1-5 TRBV7-9 NA medium-sized CASSLGTGQPQHF TGTGCCAGCAGCTTGGGCACGGGTCAGCCCCAGCATTTT
TRBJ2-2 TRBV19 NA large CASALLGTANTGELFF TGTGCCAGCGCCCTGCTCGGGACGGCGAACACCGGGGAGCTGTTTTTT